This T cell receptor (beta chain) emerged from a study of T-cell reconstitution after alpha-beta-depleted transplantation in children (dated by TCRdb to 2016 to 2017). Describing the broader study: Using TCR repertoire profiling, the study quantitatively followed how T-cell immune reconstitution unfolded in children after TCRalphabeta/CD19-depleted allogeneic hematopoietic cell transplantation. Summary of the overall study and its limitations: In some patients, the high TCRbeta diversity seen at day 60 was put down to recipient T cells and intrathymic progenitors that had survived conditioning. Over the following months the frequencies of hyperexpanded clones went down, and after one year T-cell counts and TCRbeta diversity were mostly credited to newly produced T cells. The apparently early alphabetaT-cell count recovery about two months after transplant was reportedly dependent on only several hundred rapidly expanded clones derived from non-depleted graft cells.

The library was built by means of PCR. Sequenced on an Illumina HiSeq 2500. TCR library preparation used molecular barcoding, with unique molecular identifiers applied to normalize quantification of the TCRbeta repertoire. TCRdb trimmed public reads at Q25 via fastp, called clones via MiXCR and kept in-frame beta chains. Every entry covers one CDR3 protein and lists the most common genes and DNA from its rows. This sample holds about 440,000 distinct CDR3 sequences; about 45% were observed only once. The ten largest clones add up to under 30% of the sample. On this clonotype: Its cognate antigen has yet to be identified. There are no base qualities to consult, and no much larger clone falls within one base.

The sample's treatment or condition label, in plain terms: allogeneic hematopoietic cell transplantation with graft depleted of TCRalphabeta T cells and CD19 B cells. The children who served as transplant recipients had been given grafts of TCRalphabeta/CD19-depleted allogeneic hematopoietic cells. The receptor comes from a girl aged 2-15 years with aplastic anemia, due to receive a stem cell transplant. Sample: PBMCs, taken before TCRalphabeta/CD19-depleted stem cell transplant.

This receptor has the CDR3 CSVEMGEGTEAFF. The nucleotide sequence is TGCAGCGTTGAAATGGGGGAGGGCACTGAAGCTTTCTTT. This receptor chain uses TRBV29-1 and TRBJ1-1; the D region possibly corresponds to TRBD1 (5 bases align). The V and J ends are trimmed by 2 bases and 4 bases, leaving 11 bases between them. The CDR3 has 13 amino acids, counting the end cysteine and phenylalanine. The entry retains the CDR3 DNA only, 39 bases that are in frame from base 1. From a lookup of the germline V gene, CDR1 and CDR2 are SQVTM and ANQGSEA.